One sample yielded the 30 T cell receptor beta chains listed below, sequenced in a study of cytomegalovirus exposure and HLA in healthy donors (dated 2017 in TCRdb). To prepare the library, the immunoSEQ multiplex PCR assay was applied. What TCRdb holds here is the immuneACCESS table cut down to in-frame rearrangements. Part of the clones is not present; checked against another copy, under half of the missing clones reflect an unresolved V gene, and the others are unexplained. Present in this sample are some 170,000 clones, 95% to 96% of which were seen just once. The top ten clonotypes cover 0.8% to 0.95% of the sample. Sequencing was done on a sample of PBMCs. These receptors all come from a woman between 18 and 29 years old in good health and CMV-seronegative.

The chain links TRBV6-5 to TRBJ1-2; 8 bases map to TRBD1. The CDR3 covers 14 residues. Trimming removed 6 bases from V and 3 bases from J; junction bases left unmatched: 6. The germline gives CDR1 MNHEY, CDR2 SVGAGI. CDR3 coding DNA: TGTGCCAGCAGCCCGAGGACAGGGCACTATGGCTACACCTTC. Its translation: CASSPRTGHYGYTF.

The rearrangement uses TRBV5-1 and TRBJ2-1, with 9 positions matching TRBD2. The J segment lost 6 bases and the V segment lost 6 bases, leaving 13 bases of the junction unmatched. This CDR3 is built from 16 residues. Germline-derived CDR1 and CDR2 are SGHRS and YFSETQ. Here the CDR3 reads CASTHIAGAGGNEQFF. The CDR3 region has the DNA TGCGCCAGCACCCATATAGCGGGGGCCGGGGGCAATGAGCAGTTCTTC.

The chain recombines TRBV27 with TRBJ1-2, with TRBD1 as a possible D gene (5 bases). Germline values: CDR1 MNHEY, CDR2 SMNVEV (reference sequence). The CDR3 consists of 15 residues. V lost 6 bases and J 5 bases, leaving 19 bases between the germline ends. The CDR3 here is CASRESLGGEYGYTF. In DNA form, the CDR3 reads TGTGCCAGCAGAGAATCCCTGGGGGGAGAGTATGGCTACACCTTC.

The chain uses TRBV10-3 and TRBJ2-6; 10 bases agree with TRBD1. Per the germline V gene, CDR1 is ENHRY and CDR2 is SYGVKD. V dropped 8 bases and J dropped 0; count of bases not matched to a gene: 4. The CDR3 consists of 16 residues. The CDR3 DNA reads as TGTGCCATCCGGACAGGGGGAATCTCTGGGGCCAACGTCCTGACTTTC. The encoded protein is CAIRTGGISGANVLTF.

V gene TRBV11-2 combines with J gene TRBJ2-7; 8 bases agree with TRBD1. Germline trimming cut 3 bases from V and 0 bases from J; bases unmatched to any gene: 10. CDR1 SGHAT and CDR2 FQNNGV come from the germline V gene. There are 17 residues in the CDR3. The CDR3, as DNA: TGTGCCAGCAGCTTTTGGGCGTCGACAGGGGACTCCTACGAGCAGTACTTC. This encodes CASSFWASTGDSYEQYF.

This rearrangement joins TRBV7-2 to TRBJ2-3, with 12 bases aligning to TRBD2. Per germline, CDR1 SGHTA and CDR2 FQGNSA. V was clipped by 5 bases and J by 3 bases; unmatched bases: 12. The CDR3 sequence is 18 residues long. CDR3 bases: TGTGCCAGCAGCCGTCAGCCCGGACTAGCGGGAAAAACAGATACGCAGTATTTT. This codes for CASSRQPGLAGKTDTQYF.

This clone came up many times. CDR3: CASSHAGYMDRDVLETQYF. The CDR3 coding sequence is TGTGCCAGCAGTCACGCGGGCTACATGGACAGGGATGTTTTGGAGACCCAGTACTTC. The chain employs TRBV21-1 and TRBJ2-5; the table's D call of TRBD1 was not tested on the DNA. TRBV21-1 is designated a pseudogene. This CDR3 spans 19 amino acids.

V and J are TRBV28 and TRBJ2-4; TRBD1 matches at 9 bases. The germline CDR1 and CDR2 sequences are MDHEN and SYDVKM. With V trimmed by 5 bases and J by 7 bases, 6 bases remained unmatched. CDR3 length: 14 residues. The chain's CDR3 is CASSPGTGRNIQYF. The CDR3 DNA is TGTGCCAGCAGTCCGGGGACAGGGCGGAACATTCAGTACTTC. Based on the CDR3 plus reference TRBV28 and TRBJ2-4, the full variable domain is DVKVTQSSRYLVKRTGEKVFLECVQDMDHENMFWYRQDPGLGLRLIYFSYDVKMKEKGDIPEGYSVSREKKERFSLILESASTNQTSMYLCASSPGTGRNIQYFGAGTRLSVL.

The V gene is TRBV6-5, the J gene TRBJ2-7, with 7 bases that match TRBD2. Per the germline V gene, CDR1 is MNHEY and CDR2 is SVGAGI. The trim removed 5 bases at V and 6 bases at J, leaving 7 bases unmatched. This CDR3 has 13 amino acids. Here the CDR3 reads CASSRGGNGEQYF. In DNA form, the CDR3 reads TGTGCCAGCAGTCGGGGAGGGAATGGCGAGCAGTACTTC.

V gene TRBV6-1 combines with J gene TRBJ2-6; no clear D. The CDR3 sequence is 15 residues long. The V gene lost 7 bases and the J gene lost 0 bases, with 10 bases spanning the gap. Germline V gene lookup returns CDR1 MNHNS and CDR2 SASEGT. The CDR3 loop reads CASTASRSGANVLTF. CDR3 sequence (DNA): TGTGCCAGCACCGCATCGCGCTCTGGGGCCAACGTCCTGACTTTC.

The V call is TRBV7-3, the J call TRBJ1-2, with D hard to call. The CDR3 is 13 amino acids. V gave up 8 bases and J gave up 6 bases, with 16 bases separating them. Germline CDR1 is SGHTA and CDR2 is FQGTGA. The CDR3 here is CASRNRNEDGYTF. CDR3 coding DNA: TGTGCCAGCCGAAATCGGAATGAGGATGGCTACACCTTC.

This chain joins TRBV27 and TRBJ1-4, with D unresolved. The CDR3 contains 15 residues. CDR1 is MNHEY, CDR2 SMNVEV, per germline (reference sequence). Between the trimmed V and J ends, which lost 4 bases and 2 bases, there was a span of 11 bases. CDR3 sequence (DNA): TGTGCCAGCAGTTCCAACAGAGTTACTAATGAAAAACTGTTTTTT. Its translation: CASSSNRVTNEKLFF.

This clone was seen a single time. This chain uses TRBV4-2 with TRBJ1-2, with TRBD1 identical over 9 bases. From germline, CDR1 is LGHNA and CDR2 YNFKEQ. The CDR3 consists of 14 residues. The junction had 8 bases not matched to a gene; V was cut back by 4 bases and J by 8 bases. The CDR3 region has the DNA TGTGCCAGCAGCCCCAGACAGGGGGTGAGCGGCTACACCTTC. Its translation is CASSPRQGVSGYTF.

This chain uses TRBV19 with TRBJ1-6; 9 bases are shared with TRBD1. The CDR3 sequence is 15 residues long. Per the germline V gene, CDR1 is LNHDA and CDR2 is SQIVND (reference sequence). Trimming took 3 bases from V and 7 from J; bases not matched to a gene: 4. This CDR3 is CASSIVGQGNSPLHF. In DNA, the CDR3 is TGTGCCAGTAGTATTGTCGGACAGGGGAATTCACCCCTCCACTTT.

V gene TRBV5-6 combines with J gene TRBJ2-4, with 10 positions matching TRBD2. The CDR3 has 16 amino acids. Germline loops: CDR1 SGHDT, CDR2 YYEEEE. The ends lost 1 base at V and 6 bases at J; junction bases unmatched: 7. The CDR3 protein is CASSLPVAGGSNIQYF. The CDR3 DNA sequence: TGTGCCAGCAGCTTGCCTGTAGCGGGGGGCTCAAACATTCAGTACTTC.

The chain carries TRBV9 and TRBJ2-7; 7 bases are a match to TRBD1. J lost 5 bases, V lost 0 bases, and 8 bases had no gene match. CDR3 size: 15 residues. Germline-derived CDR1 and CDR2 are SGDLS and YYNGEE. The CDR3 bases are TGTGCCAGCAGCGTAGGGCTGTTGACAGGGAACGAGCAGTACTTC. Its translation: CASSVGLLTGNEQYF.

The count of this clone is one. The chain links TRBV2 to TRBJ2-5, with a possible D match to TRBD2 (6 bases). CDR1 SNHLY and CDR2 FYNNEI come from the germline V gene. The CDR3 is made up of 15 amino acids. Trimming stripped 2 bases from V and 1 base from J, with 11 bases between. CDR3 region: CASSESTGVQETQYF. The CDR3 DNA follows: TGTGCCAGCAGTGAATCGACGGGGGTCCAAGAGACCCAGTACTTC. Combining the CDR3 with reference TRBV2 and TRBJ2-5 gives the whole variable domain EPEVTQTPSHQVTQMGQEVILRCVPISNHLYFYWYRQILGQKVEFLVSFYNNEISEKSEIFDDQFSVERPDGSNFTLKIRSTKLEDSAMYFCASSESTGVQETQYFGPGTRLLVL.

The rearrangement links TRBV13 to TRBJ1-2; 11 positions agree with TRBD1. Germline loops: CDR1 PRHDT, CDR2 FYEKMQ (reference sequence). V lost 4 bases and J lost 5; bases outside the gene matches: 9. The CDR3 extends over 16 amino acids. The CDR3 sequence: CASSSGQGGRGYGYTF. CDR3 coding DNA: TGTGCCAGCAGCTCGGGACAGGGGGGAAGAGGGTATGGCTACACCTTC. Full variable domain (remainder filled in from reference TRBV13 and TRBJ1-2): AAGVIQSPRHLIKEKRETATLKCYPIPRHDTVYWYQQGPGQDPQFLISFYEKMQSDKGSIPDRFSAQQFSDYHSELNMSSLELGDSALYFCASSSGQGGRGYGYTFGSGTRLTVV.

This chain uses TRBV18 with TRBJ2-3; D remains unclear. Looked up from germline, CDR1 is KGHSH and CDR2 is LQKENI. The CDR3 covers 13 residues. Trimming cost V 3 bases and J 7 bases, with 11 bases left between them. CDR3 protein: CASSPMTDYTQYF. DNA of the CDR3: TGTGCCAGCTCACCCATGACTGACTATACGCAGTATTTT.

V and J are TRBV5-6 and TRBJ1-1, with D perhaps TRBD1 (5 bases). Trimming stripped 1 base from V and 3 bases from J, with 16 bases between. Germline V CDR1 and CDR2: SGHDT, YYEEEE. The CDR3 has 16 residues. The DNA of the CDR3 is TGTGCCAGCAGCTTGATGGGGCATAAGGGGTACACTGAAGCTTTCTTT. Protein: CASSLMGHKGYTEAFF. Filled out from reference TRBV5-6 and TRBJ1-1, the complete variable domain reads DAGVTQSPTHLIKTRGQQVTLRCSPKSGHDTVSWYQQALGQGPQFIFQYYEEEERQRGNFPDRFSGHQFPNYSSELNVNALLLGDSALYLCASSLMGHKGYTEAFFGQGTRLTVV.

This chain connects TRBV5-1 to TRBJ2-7; D perhaps matches TRBD1 (5 bases). The CDR3 sequence is 13 residues long. The germline CDR1 and CDR2 sequences are SGHRS and YFSETQ. V lost 4 bases to trimming and J lost 3 bases, with 11 bases between them. In DNA, the CDR3 is TGCGCCAGCAGCAGGGGTGAATTCTACGAGCAGTACTTC. Its protein is CASSRGEFYEQYF.

The chain recombines TRBV2 with TRBJ1-1; D gene ambiguous. From germline, CDR1 is SNHLY and CDR2 FYNNEI. V was trimmed by 6 bases and J by 1 base, leaving 18 bases between them. The CDR3 has 16 residues. DNA of the CDR3: TGTGCCAGCAGCCCTGGAGGCGGGGATGCGAACACTGAAGCTTTCTTT. It is translated as CASSPGGGDANTEAFF.

The chain is built from TRBV6-1 and TRBJ1-1; maybe TRBD1 (6 bases). The CDR3 contains 13 residues. CDR1 and CDR2 from the germline V gene are MNHNS and SASEGT. Trimming cost V 8 bases and J 1 base, with 11 bases left between them. The CDR3 protein is CASAGQQNTEAFF. The CDR3 DNA reads TGTGCCAGCGCCGGACAGCAGAACACTGAAGCTTTCTTT.

The chain uses TRBV30 and TRBJ2-5; TRBD2 agrees at 7 bases. CDR3 length: 13 residues. Germline V gives CDR1 GTSNPN, CDR2 SVGIG (reference sequence). V trimming: 2 bases; J trimming: 5 bases; junction bases outside the gene matches: 5. CDR3 sequence: CAWSPGLEETQYF. CDR3 in DNA: TGTGCCTGGAGTCCCGGACTAGAGGAGACCCAGTACTTC. The entire variable domain, with the rest obtained from reference TRBV30 and TRBJ2-5, is as follows: SQTIHQWPATLVQPVGSPLSLECTVEGTSNPNLYWYRQAAGRGLQLLFYSVGIGQISSEVPQNLSASRPQDRQFILSSKKLLLSDSGFYLCAWSPGLEETQYFGPGTRLLVL.

The rearrangement joins TRBV13 to TRBJ2-7; 15 positions match TRBD2. Trimming cost V 4 bases and J 6 bases; bases outside gene matches: 7. This CDR3 has 16 amino acids. Germline V gene sequence: CDR1 PRHDT, CDR2 FYEKMQ (reference sequence). In nucleotides, the CDR3 is TGTGCCAGCAGCTCCCACGGACTAGCGGGGGGGCGCGAGCAGTACTTC. Its translation is CASSSHGLAGGREQYF.

CDR3 bases: TGTGCCAGCAGACCTCTCCAGGGATACTATGGCTACACCTTC. Its protein product is CASRPLQGYYGYTF. The genes are TRBV6-5 and TRBJ1-2; D is perhaps TRBD1 (5 bases). The CDR3 is 14 amino acids. The ends were cut back, 6 bases at V and 3 bases at J, with 14 bases in the middle. Germline CDR1 is MNHEY and CDR2 is SVGAGI.

V gene TRBV5-1 combines with J gene TRBJ2-6; TRBD2 aligns across 7 bases. V lost 2 bases to trimming and J lost 0 bases; unmatched junction nucleotides: 5. The CDR3 runs to 17 residues. Germline V CDR1 and CDR2: SGHRS, YFSETQ. The CDR3 nucleotides read TGCGCCAGCAGCTTAAACGGGGGGACCTCTGGGGCCAACGTCCTGACTTTC. It encodes CASSLNGGTSGANVLTF.

V gene TRBV5-1 combines with J gene TRBJ1-1, with D uncertain. Germline lookup yields CDR1 SGHRS and CDR2 YFSETQ. V lost 4 bases and J 2 bases, leaving 15 bases between the germline ends. This CDR3 region has 15 residues. The CDR3 is CASSRLGVYNTEAFF. CDR3 nucleotides: TGCGCCAGCAGCCGCCTCGGGGTTTATAACACTGAAGCTTTCTTT.

This chain uses TRBV6-6 with TRBJ2-2, with a possible D match to TRBD1 (5 bases). V was cut by 6 bases and J by 1 base, with 12 bases left in between. The CDR3 runs to 15 residues. From germline, CDR1 is MNHNY and CDR2 SVGAGI (reference sequence). The CDR3 sequence is CASRSGMVNTGELFF. CDR3 nucleotide sequence: TGTGCCAGCAGGTCAGGGATGGTGAACACCGGGGAGCTGTTTTTT.

This chain connects TRBV7-2 to TRBJ1-5; 8 nucleotides agree with TRBD1. This CDR3 has 13 amino acids. Per the germline V gene, CDR1 is SGHTA and CDR2 is FQGNSA. The ends lost 3 bases at V and 7 bases at J; junction bases unmatched: 2. CDR3 region: CASSLDRDQPQHF. As DNA, the CDR3 is TGTGCCAGCAGCTTGGACAGGGACCAGCCCCAGCATTTT.